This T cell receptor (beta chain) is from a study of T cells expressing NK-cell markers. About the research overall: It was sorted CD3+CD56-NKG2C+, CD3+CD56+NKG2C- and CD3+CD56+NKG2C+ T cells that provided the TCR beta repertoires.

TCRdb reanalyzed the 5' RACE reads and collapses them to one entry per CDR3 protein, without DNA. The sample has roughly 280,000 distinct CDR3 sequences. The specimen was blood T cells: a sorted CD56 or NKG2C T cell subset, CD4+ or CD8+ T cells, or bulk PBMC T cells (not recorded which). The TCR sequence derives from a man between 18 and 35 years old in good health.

This CDR3 reads CSARKAGDPTEQYF. The rearrangement uses TRBV20-1 and TRBJ2-7; TCRdb gives TRBD2 as the D gene, but with no DNA this cannot be confirmed. The germline gives CDR1 DFQATT, CDR2 SNEGSKA (reference sequence). The CDR3 totals 14 residues.